This TCR beta chain was documented in a study of blood T cell repertoires in COVID-19. Study-level background: Researchers got acute and convalescent COVID-19 samples from the United States, Italy and Spain. T cells, B-cell-depleted T cells, or PBMCs provided the cDNA or gDNA that served as material.

The Seattle patients joined while their infection was active and were tracked longitudinally afterward. In the authors' methods: Amplification with reference gene primers provided the estimates of nucleated cell counts. Repertoires were generated with immunoSEQ multiplex PCR, while TCRdb's copy carries only in-frame clones and drops some. V and J calls and clone size follow that table, whereas D and trimming were derived from the DNA. The repertoire has about 370,000 clones, approximately 88% of them found once; the top ten carry around 3%. As concerns this clone: This sample also contains other DNA sequences that code for the same CDR3.

V was clipped by 0 bases and J by 7 bases, with 9 bases between them. Germline V gene data show CDR1 as LGHNA and CDR2 as YSLEER. CDR3 length equals 13 residues. The chain is built from TRBV4-3 and TRBJ1-2; D might be TRBD1 (6 bases). What was sequenced was peripheral blood. The TCR was taken from a woman aged 25 to 39 with COVID-19, enrolled during active disease. This chain's CDR3 is CASSQDRGGGYTF. DNA of the CDR3: TGCGCCAGCAGCCAAGATAGGGGGGGTGGCTACACCTTC.